This T cell receptor (beta chain) was captured by sequencing in a study of T cell repertoires in cytomegalovirus infection. J was trimmed by 2 bases and V by 3 bases; bases with no gene match: 6. The CDR3 sequence is 15 residues long. Germline V gives CDR1 SGHAT, CDR2 FQNNGV. This clonotype has a count of ten or more. Via MiXCR, TCRdb re-called the reads, giving one row per CDR3 protein. The sample consists of about 400,000 distinct CDR3 sequences, about a sixth of them appearing once. The V call is TRBV11-2, the J call TRBJ1-1; 7 bases fit TRBD1. The sequence was collected from a human donor in good health (CMV status not recorded). Some clones in this sample may be carry-over from other donors' samples. The sample comprised PBMCs. This chain's CDR3 is CASSFQPGGNTEAFF. CDR3 sequence (DNA): TGTGCCAGCAGCTTCCAGCCAGGGGGTAACACTGAAGCTTTCTTT.